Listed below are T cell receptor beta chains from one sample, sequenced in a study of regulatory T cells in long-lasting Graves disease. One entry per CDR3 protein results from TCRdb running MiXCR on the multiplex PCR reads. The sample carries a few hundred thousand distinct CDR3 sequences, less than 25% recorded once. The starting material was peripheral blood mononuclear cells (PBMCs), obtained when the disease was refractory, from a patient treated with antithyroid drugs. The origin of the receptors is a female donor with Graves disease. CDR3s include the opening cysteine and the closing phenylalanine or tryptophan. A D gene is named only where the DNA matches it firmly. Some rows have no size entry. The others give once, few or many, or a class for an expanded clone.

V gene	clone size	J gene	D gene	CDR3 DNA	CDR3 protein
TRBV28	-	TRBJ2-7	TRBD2	TGTGCCAGCAGTGTAACCGGGACTAGCGGGACTATAGCCTACGAGCAGTACTTC	CASSVTGTSGTIAYEQYF
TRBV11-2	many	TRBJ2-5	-	TGTGCCAGCAGCTTATCGGTAGCCGAGACCCAGTACTTC	CASSLSVAETQYF
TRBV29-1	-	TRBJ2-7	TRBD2	TGCAGCGTTTACCGGACTAGCGGGCTCGAGCAGTACTTC	CSVYRTSGLEQYF
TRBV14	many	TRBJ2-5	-	TGTGCCAGCAGCCAAGATCGGCAGCTTGCGCGAGAGACCCAGTACTTC	CASSQDRQLARETQYF
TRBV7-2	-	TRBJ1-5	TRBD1	TGTGCCAGCAGCTTAGTAACAGGGGGTTCGACCCAGCATTTT	CASSLVTGGSTQHF
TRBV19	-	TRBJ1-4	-	TGTGCCAGTAGTGCACCACTGTATCGGGATGAAAAACTGTTTTTT	CASSAPLYRDEKLFF
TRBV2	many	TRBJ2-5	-	TGTGCCAGCACGATGGGGATTAGGGAGACCCAGTACTTC	CASTMGIRETQYF
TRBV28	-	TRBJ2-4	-	TGTGCCAGCAGTTTAACCTACGGAGAAAACATTCAGTACTTC	CASSLTYGENIQYF
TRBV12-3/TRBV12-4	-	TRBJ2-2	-	TGTGCCAGCGGTTTTTCCGGGACCGGGGAGCTGTTTTTT	CASGFSGTGELFF
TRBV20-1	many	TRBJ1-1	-	TGCAGTGCTAGAGAGCTCGGGGGCAGAAACACTGAAGCTTTCTTT	CSARELGGRNTEAFF
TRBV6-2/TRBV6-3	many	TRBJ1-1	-	TGTGCCAGCAGTTACCCAGGGGACACTGAAGCTTTCTTT	CASSYPGDTEAFF
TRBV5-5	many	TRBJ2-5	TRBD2	TGTGCCAGCAGCTTGGCTAGCGGGAGCCAAGAGACCCAGTACTTC	CASSLASGSQETQYF
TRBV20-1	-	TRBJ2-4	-	TGCAGTGCTAGCGCGACTAGTTCCATCTCGCTCCAGTACTTC	CSASATSSISLQYF
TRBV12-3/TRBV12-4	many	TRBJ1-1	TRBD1	TGTGCCAGCAGTCCCGATTGGGGTGGGACAGTCGAAGCTTTCTTT	CASSPDWGGTVEAFF
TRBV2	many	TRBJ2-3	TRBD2	TGTGCCAGCAAGAAGGGGGCTAGCGGGAGTTCCGATACGCAGTATTTT	CASKKGASGSSDTQYF
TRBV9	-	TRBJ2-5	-	TGTGCCAGCAGCGTAGAGTCAGGGAACCAAGAGACCCAGTACTTC	CASSVESGNQETQYF
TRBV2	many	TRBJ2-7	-	TGTGCCAGCACACCCCCTTCTTTCGAGCAGTACTTC	CASTPPSFEQYF
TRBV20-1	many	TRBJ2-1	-	TGCAGTGCTGACAGGGAGGTGTTCAATGAGCAGTTCTTC	CSADREVFNEQFF
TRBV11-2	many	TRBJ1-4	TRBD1	TGTGCCAGCAGCTGGAACAGGGGGCCGAATGAAAAACTGTTTTTT	CASSWNRGPNEKLFF
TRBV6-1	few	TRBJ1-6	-	TGTGCCAGCCACCCAGGGCCGGATTCACCCCTCCACTTT	CASHPGPDSPLHF